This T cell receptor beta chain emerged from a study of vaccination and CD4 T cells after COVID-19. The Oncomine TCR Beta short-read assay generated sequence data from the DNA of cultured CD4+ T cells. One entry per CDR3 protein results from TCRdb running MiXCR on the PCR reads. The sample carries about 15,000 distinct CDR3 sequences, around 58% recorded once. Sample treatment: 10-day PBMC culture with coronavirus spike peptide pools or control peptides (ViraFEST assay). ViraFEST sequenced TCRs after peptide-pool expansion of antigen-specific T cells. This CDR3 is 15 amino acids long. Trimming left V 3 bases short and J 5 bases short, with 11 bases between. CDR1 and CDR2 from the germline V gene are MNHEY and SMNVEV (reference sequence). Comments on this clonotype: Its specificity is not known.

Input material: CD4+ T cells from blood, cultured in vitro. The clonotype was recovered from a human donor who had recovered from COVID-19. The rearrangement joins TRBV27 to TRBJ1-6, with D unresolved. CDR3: CASSFLDGNNSPLHF. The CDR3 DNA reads TGTGCCAGCAGTTTTTTGGACGGTAATAATTCACCCCTCCACTTT.